These 25 T cell receptor beta chains were sequenced from one sample in a study of blood T cell repertoires in COVID-19. TCRdb keeps only in-frame clones here, not all; method: immunoSEQ multiplex PCR. The sample has about 160,000 clones, around 81% seen once; the top ten hold 8% to 13%. Sequenced: peripheral blood. These receptors came from a man aged 60-69 years with active or convalescent COVID-19.

The chain combines TRBV5-6 with TRBJ2-1; 13 nucleotides agree with TRBD2. The V and J ends lost 1 base and 4 bases, in that order; junction bases with no gene match: 8. Germline loops: CDR1 SGHDT, CDR2 YYEEEE. The CDR3 consists of 18 residues. The CDR3 bases are TGTGCCAGCAGCTTGTGGACTAGCGGGAGCGTCGGTTACAATGAGCAGTTCTTC. Translation: CASSLWTSGSVGYNEQFF.

The chain joins TRBV28 to TRBJ2-7; 8 bases map to TRBD1. The J segment lost 4 bases and the V segment lost 10 bases, leaving 12 bases of the junction unmatched. Germline V gene lookup returns CDR1 MDHEN and CDR2 SYDVKM. This CDR3 is built from 14 residues. The CDR3 reads CAIRRAGGLYEQYF. The DNA for the CDR3 is TGTGCCATTCGCCGGGCAGGGGGCCTGTACGAGCAGTACTTC.

The chain combines TRBV28 with TRBJ2-3, with TRBD1 as a possible D gene (5 bases). Germline loops: CDR1 MDHEN, CDR2 SYDVKM. The CDR3 runs to 15 residues. The V end lost 5 bases, the J end lost 5 bases, and 17 bases lay between the germline ends. CDR3 DNA: TGTGCCAGCAGTCCACCAGGTAGGGGAAGAGATACGCAGTATTTT. The encoded protein is CASSPPGRGRDTQYF.

The gene calls are TRBV6-1 and TRBJ1-5; the D gene is possibly TRBD1 (6 bases). The ends were cut back, 2 bases at V and 6 bases at J, with 14 bases in the middle. CDR1 is MNHNS and CDR2 is SASEGT in the germline V gene. The CDR3 loop spans 15 amino acids. The CDR3 bases are TGTGCCAGCAGTGAAACAGGGTTGATGGTTCAGCCCCAGCATTTT. Its translation is CASSETGLMVQPQHF.

The V gene is TRBV5-1, the J gene TRBJ1-4, with a weak D call TRBD1 (5 bases). The CDR3 spans 15 residues. The germline CDR1 and CDR2 sequences are SGHRS and YFSETQ. The V end was cut by 4 bases, the J end by 7 bases, with 17 bases between. CDR3 in amino acids: CASSPDTGRAEKLFF. CDR3 coding DNA: TGCGCCAGCAGCCCGGACACGGGTAGGGCTGAAAAACTGTTTTTT.

The chain joins TRBV5-1 to TRBJ2-3, with 13 bases aligning to TRBD2. CDR3 length equals 15 residues. V trimming: 4 bases; J trimming: 7 bases; junction bases outside the gene matches: 6. The V gene's germline CDR1 is SGHRS and CDR2 YFSETQ. CDR3 sequence: CASSQGLAGVNTQYF. The DNA of the CDR3 is TGCGCCAGCAGCCAAGGACTAGCGGGAGTTAATACGCAGTATTTT.

The V and J genes are TRBV6-1 and TRBJ1-2; TRBD1 aligns across 11 bases. CDR1 is MNHNS and CDR2 is SASEGT in the germline V gene. With 2 bases clipped from V and 4 bases from J, the junction kept 9 bases outside the gene matches. The CDR3 runs 17 residues. CDR3 DNA: TGTGCCAGCAGTGAACGTTGGGGACAGGGGGGACTCTATGGCTACACCTTC. It yields the protein CASSERWGQGGLYGYTF.

The V and J genes are TRBV14 and TRBJ2-7, with D perhaps TRBD2 (6 bases). Per germline, CDR1 SGHDN and CDR2 FVKESK. The length of the CDR3 is 13 residues. Deletions cut 6 bases from V and 7 bases from J, with 16 bases between. The CDR3 DNA reads as TGTGCCAGCAGAACCGGGACTGTGGGGGAGCAGTACTTC. This gives the protein CASRTGTVGEQYF.

This clone appeared a single time. The chain carries TRBV7-9 and TRBJ2-3; 13 bases align to TRBD2. The J segment lost 3 bases and the V segment lost 5 bases, leaving 14 bases of the junction unmatched. The CDR3 length is 19 residues. CDR1 is SEHNR, CDR2 FQNEAQ, per germline (reference sequence). The CDR3 DNA follows: TGTGCCAGCAGCCCCCTGAGGACCACTAGCGGGGGGGGGACAGATACGCAGTATTTT. It codes for CASSPLRTTSGGGTDTQYF.

The chain couples TRBV5-1 to TRBJ1-5; 7 positions agree with TRBD1. Trimming took 1 base from V and 7 from J; bases not matched to a gene: 2. The CDR3 consists of 13 residues. Germline V gives CDR1 SGHRS, CDR2 YFSETQ. The CDR3 here is CASSLNRGQPQHF. The CDR3 DNA is TGCGCCAGCAGCTTGAACAGGGGACAGCCCCAGCATTTT.

This sequence joins TRBV15 and TRBJ2-2; D ambiguous. The CDR3 sequence is 13 residues long. V lost 0 bases to trimming and J lost 5 bases, with 4 bases between them. Germline CDR1 LNHNV, CDR2 YYDKDF (reference sequence). The CDR3 bases are TGTGCCACCAGCAGAGACATTACCGGGGAGCTGTTTTTT. Translated, it gives CATSRDITGELFF.

Ten or more counts support this clone. J is TRBJ1-5 and V is TRBV6-5; perhaps TRBD1 as D (6 bases). The germline gives CDR1 MNHEY, CDR2 SVGAGI. Trimming pared 0 bases from V and 7 bases from J, leaving 7 bases between. The length of the CDR3 is 13 residues. The CDR3 sequence is CASSYSTGQPQHF. The CDR3 DNA reads TGTGCCAGCAGTTACTCGACAGGCCAGCCCCAGCATTTT.

The chain links TRBV5-1 to TRBJ1-2; the match to TRBD1 covers 7 bases. The CDR3 contains 13 residues. Per germline, CDR1 SGHRS and CDR2 YFSETQ. The junction had 4 bases not matched to a gene; V was cut back by 4 bases and J by 4 bases. CDR3 nucleotide sequence: TGCGCCAGCAGCCTCCGGGACAGCTATGGCTACACCTTC. This translates into CASSLRDSYGYTF.

This clone showed up just a few times. The chain uses TRBV6-1 and TRBJ1-4, with TRBD1 as a possible D gene (5 bases). The V and J ends lost 0 bases and 0 bases respectively, with 17 bases between them. Germline values: CDR1 MNHNS, CDR2 SASEGT. The CDR3 has 19 residues. In nucleotides, the CDR3 is TGTGCCAGCAGTGAAGCAAGGGGCAGCAACGCTGCAACTAATGAAAAACTGTTTTTT. Protein: CASSEARGSNAATNEKLFF.

The chain uses TRBV5-1 and TRBJ2-5; TRBD2 agrees at 10 bases. V was clipped by 4 bases and J by 3 bases; unmatched bases: 3. Germline CDR1 reads SGHRS; CDR2 reads YFSETQ. The CDR3 runs 14 residues. The CDR3 region has the DNA TGCGCCAGCAGCAAGGGACTAGCGAAAGAGACCCAGTACTTC. Translation gives CASSKGLAKETQYF.

J is TRBJ1-2 and V is TRBV3-1 (or the pseudogene TRBV3-2); 9 bases agree with TRBD1. The CDR3 is 17 amino acids. V lost 3 bases, J lost 3 bases, and 11 bases stayed unmatched. Germline-derived CDR1 and CDR2 are LGHDT and YNNKEL (reference sequence). The CDR3 sequence: CASSQRGTGPGDYGYTF. For the CDR3, the DNA is TGTGCCAGCAGCCAGAGGGGGACAGGGCCCGGGGACTATGGCTACACCTTC.

V gene TRBV7-5 combines with J gene TRBJ2-5; the D call TRBD1 from the table was never checked on the DNA. TRBV7-5 represents a pseudogene. This CDR3 spans 16 amino acids. CDR3 nucleotide sequence: TGTGCCAGAAGCTTTTTCTTGGACAGGGTGCAAGAGACCCAGTACTTC. It encodes CARSFFLDRVQETQYF.

The rearrangement joins TRBV28 to TRBJ2-4; 7 nucleotides agree with TRBD2. J was trimmed by 1 base and V by 1 base; bases with no gene match: 10. The CDR3 loop spans 18 amino acids. Germline lookup yields CDR1 MDHEN and CDR2 SYDVKM. In DNA form, the CDR3 reads TGTGCCAGCAGTTTATTTGCGGGGGACGTGGGGGCCAAAAACATTCAGTACTTC. Its protein is CASSLFAGDVGAKNIQYF.

The chain uses TRBV7-3 and TRBJ1-1, with TRBD1 as a possible D gene (6 bases). The germline CDR1 and CDR2 sequences are SGHTA and FQGTGA. CDR3 size: 15 residues. Deletions cut 5 bases from V and 4 bases from J, with 17 bases between. CDR3 region: CASSPGGGAGTEAFF. Here the CDR3 DNA reads TGTGCCAGCAGCCCCGGCGGGGGGGCGGGCACTGAAGCTTTCTTT. The variable domain in full, with the rest retrieved from reference TRBV7-3 and TRBJ1-1, is GAGVSQTPSNKVTEKGKYVELRCDPISGHTALYWYRQSLGQGPEFLIYFQGTGAADDSGLPNDRFFAVRPEGSVSTLKIQRTERGDSAVYLCASSPGGGAGTEAFFGQGTRLTVV.

This chain links TRBV5-1 with TRBJ1-6; 7 nucleotides match TRBD1. V shed 3 bases and J 7 bases; nucleotides not matched to a gene: 10. This CDR3 contains 16 residues. The germline gives CDR1 SGHRS, CDR2 YFSETQ. For the CDR3, the DNA is TGCGCCAGCAGCTCACTCCCGACAGGGTCAAATTCACCCCTCCACTTT. Amino acids: CASSSLPTGSNSPLHF.

The chain couples TRBV6-5 to TRBJ2-7; D is uncertain. The germline gives CDR1 MNHEY, CDR2 SVGAGI. The CDR3 loop spans 15 amino acids. Trimming shortened V by 6 bases and J by 0 bases, and 15 bases separated the two germline ends. As DNA, the CDR3 is TGTGCCAGCAGGCCGACGAGGCGCCTCTCCTACGAGCAGTACTTC. It yields the protein CASRPTRRLSYEQYF.

The chain links TRBV11-2 to TRBJ2-1, with 10 bases fitting TRBD2. With 1 base clipped from V and 8 bases from J, the junction kept 8 bases outside the gene matches. Germline CDR1 SGHAT, CDR2 FQNNGV. The CDR3 is made up of 16 amino acids. The CDR3 loop reads CASSLGLAGVLDEQFF. The CDR3 DNA sequence: TGTGCCAGCAGCTTAGGGCTAGCGGGAGTTTTGGATGAGCAGTTCTTC.

The V gene is TRBV2, the J gene TRBJ1-6; 7 bases align to TRBD1. Trimming took 7 bases from V and 9 from J; bases not matched to a gene: 12. CDR1 and CDR2 from the germline V gene are SNHLY and FYNNEI. This CDR3 is 15 amino acids long. The CDR3 bases are TGTGCCAGCAATCCGGACAGGCAATCTACTTCACCCCTCCACTTT. Translated, it gives CASNPDRQSTSPLHF.

The rearrangement joins TRBV3-1 (or the pseudogene TRBV3-2) to TRBJ1-3; possibly TRBD1 for D (5 bases). There are 16 residues in the CDR3. Germline V gene lookup returns CDR1 LGHDT and CDR2 YNNKEL (reference sequence). With 5 bases removed from V and 2 bases from J, the gap between germline ends came to 16 bases. CDR3 loop: CASSFGWGGTGNTIYF. In DNA form, the CDR3 reads TGTGCCAGCAGCTTCGGCTGGGGGGGAACTGGAAACACCATATATTTT.

J is TRBJ1-4 and V is TRBV19; 8 bases are shared with TRBD1. CDR1 and CDR2 (germline): LNHDA, SQIVND (reference sequence). V shed 0 bases, J shed 0 bases, and the junction held 6 bases outside the gene matches. The CDR3 is 18 amino acids. The CDR3 DNA reads as TGTGCCAGTAGTATAGAGAGGACAGGGCGTGCAACTAATGAAAAACTGTTTTTT. This codes for CASSIERTGRATNEKLFF. Filled out from reference TRBV19 and TRBJ1-4, the complete variable domain reads DGGITQSPKYLFRKEGQNVTLSCEQNLNHDAMYWYRQDPGQGLRLIYYSQIVNDFQKGDIAEGYSVSREKKESFPLTVTSAQKNPTAFYLCASSIERTGRATNEKLFFGSGTQLSVL.